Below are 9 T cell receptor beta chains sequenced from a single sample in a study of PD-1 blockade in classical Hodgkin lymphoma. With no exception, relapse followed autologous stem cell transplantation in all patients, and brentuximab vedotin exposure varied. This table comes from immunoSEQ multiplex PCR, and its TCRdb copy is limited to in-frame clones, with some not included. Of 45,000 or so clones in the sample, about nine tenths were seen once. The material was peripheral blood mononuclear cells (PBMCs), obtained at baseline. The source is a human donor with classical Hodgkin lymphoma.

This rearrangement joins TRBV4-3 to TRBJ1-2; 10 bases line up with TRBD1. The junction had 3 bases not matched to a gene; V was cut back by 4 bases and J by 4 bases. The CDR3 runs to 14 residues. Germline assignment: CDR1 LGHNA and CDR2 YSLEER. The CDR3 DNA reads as TGCGCCAGCAGCCGGGGACAGGGGACCTATGGCTACACCTTC. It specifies CASSRGQGTYGYTF.

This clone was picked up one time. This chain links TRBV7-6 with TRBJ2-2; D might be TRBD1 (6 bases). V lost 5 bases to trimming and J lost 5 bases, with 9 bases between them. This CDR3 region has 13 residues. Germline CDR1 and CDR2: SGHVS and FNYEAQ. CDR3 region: CASSTDRTGELFF. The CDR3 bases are TGTGCCAGCAGCACCGACAGGACCGGGGAGCTGTTTTTT.

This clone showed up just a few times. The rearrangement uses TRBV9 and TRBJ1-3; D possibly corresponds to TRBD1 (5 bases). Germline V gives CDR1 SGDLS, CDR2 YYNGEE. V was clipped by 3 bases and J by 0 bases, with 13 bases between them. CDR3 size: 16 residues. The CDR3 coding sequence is TGTGCCAGCAGCGGCAGACCGGACACCTCTGGAAACACCATATATTTT. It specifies CASSGRPDTSGNTIYF.

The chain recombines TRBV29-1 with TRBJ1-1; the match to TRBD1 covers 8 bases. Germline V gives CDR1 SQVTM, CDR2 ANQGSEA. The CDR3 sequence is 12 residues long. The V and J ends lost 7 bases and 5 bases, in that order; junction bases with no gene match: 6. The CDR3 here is CSGQGAVTEAFF. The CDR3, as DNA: TGCAGCGGCCAGGGGGCGGTAACTGAAGCTTTCTTT.

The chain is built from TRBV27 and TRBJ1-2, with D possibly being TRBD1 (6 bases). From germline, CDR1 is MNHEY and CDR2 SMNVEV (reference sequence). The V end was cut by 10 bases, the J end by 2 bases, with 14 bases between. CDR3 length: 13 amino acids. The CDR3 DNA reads TGTGCCACCTTCGACAGGACCAACTATGGCTACACCTTC. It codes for CATFDRTNYGYTF.

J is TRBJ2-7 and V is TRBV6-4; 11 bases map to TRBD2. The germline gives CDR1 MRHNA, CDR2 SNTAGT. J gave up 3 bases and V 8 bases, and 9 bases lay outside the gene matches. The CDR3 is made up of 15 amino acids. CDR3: CASGPTSGVLYEQYF. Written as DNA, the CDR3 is TGTGCCAGCGGTCCGACTAGCGGGGTCCTCTACGAGCAGTACTTC.

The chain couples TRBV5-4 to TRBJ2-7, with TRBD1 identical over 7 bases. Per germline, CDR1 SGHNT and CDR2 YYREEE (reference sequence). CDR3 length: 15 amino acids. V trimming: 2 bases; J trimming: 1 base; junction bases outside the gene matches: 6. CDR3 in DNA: TGTGCCAGCAGCTTAGCCGACAGGGTTTCCTACGAGCAGTACTTC. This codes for CASSLADRVSYEQYF.

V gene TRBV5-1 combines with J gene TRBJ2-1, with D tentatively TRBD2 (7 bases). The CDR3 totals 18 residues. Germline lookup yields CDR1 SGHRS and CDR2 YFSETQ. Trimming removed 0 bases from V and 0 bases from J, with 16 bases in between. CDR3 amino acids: CASSLVPSGTSSYNEQFF. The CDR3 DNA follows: TGCGCCAGCAGCTTGGTACCGAGCGGGACAAGCTCCTACAATGAGCAGTTCTTC.

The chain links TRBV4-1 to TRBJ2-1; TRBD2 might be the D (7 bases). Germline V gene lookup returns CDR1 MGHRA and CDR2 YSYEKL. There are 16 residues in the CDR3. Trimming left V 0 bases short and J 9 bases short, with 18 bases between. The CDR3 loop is CASSQEGGGPGGEQFF. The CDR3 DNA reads TGCGCCAGCAGCCAAGAGGGCGGGGGCCCCGGGGGTGAGCAGTTCTTC.